This T cell receptor beta chain was found in a study of monozygotic twins with inflammatory bowel disease. About this clonotype: Its specificity is unknown.

TCRdb reprocessed the 5' RACE reads and stores each CDR3 protein as one record, lacking DNA. The table lists 300,000 to 400,000 distinct CDR3 sequences. CDR3 length: 15 residues. CDR1 SEHNR and CDR2 FQNEAQ come from the germline V gene (reference sequence). Study-level points and caveats: People with IBD had fewer clonotypes in common with others than healthy twins did, especially with disease activity.

The sequenced sample consisted of blood. The chain carries TRBV7-9 and TRBJ1-2. The clonotype comes from a human donor with ulcerative colitis or Crohn's disease, or a healthy co-twin of an affected twin (not recorded which). CDR3 residues: CASSLGSAAVYGYTF.